This T cell receptor (beta chain) was sequenced during a study of T cells in localized non-small cell lung cancer. The length of the CDR3 is 14 residues. V lost 6 bases to trimming and J lost 6 bases, with 14 bases between them. Germline V CDR1 and CDR2: SNHLY, FYNNEI. To note about this clone: Antigen specificity is unknown.

Generated by immunoSEQ multiplex PCR, the TCRdb table keeps only in-frame clones and is missing some. This table has roughly 64,000 clones, roughly 81% appearing once. Overall study results and limits: Of the tissues analyzed, uninvolved adjacent lung showed maximal T cell clonality, greater than tumor. With higher T cell density in blood came longer overall survival.

V usage is TRBV2 and J usage is TRBJ1-4; D gene unclear. This sample comprised PBMCs, obtained before any cancer treatment. This receptor was obtained from a man aged 40 to 70 with stage II lung adenocarcinoma. The CDR3 sequence: CASSPGGGDEKLFF. The CDR3 coding sequence is TGTGCCAGCAGCCCAGGAGGCGGGGATGAAAAACTGTTTTTT.